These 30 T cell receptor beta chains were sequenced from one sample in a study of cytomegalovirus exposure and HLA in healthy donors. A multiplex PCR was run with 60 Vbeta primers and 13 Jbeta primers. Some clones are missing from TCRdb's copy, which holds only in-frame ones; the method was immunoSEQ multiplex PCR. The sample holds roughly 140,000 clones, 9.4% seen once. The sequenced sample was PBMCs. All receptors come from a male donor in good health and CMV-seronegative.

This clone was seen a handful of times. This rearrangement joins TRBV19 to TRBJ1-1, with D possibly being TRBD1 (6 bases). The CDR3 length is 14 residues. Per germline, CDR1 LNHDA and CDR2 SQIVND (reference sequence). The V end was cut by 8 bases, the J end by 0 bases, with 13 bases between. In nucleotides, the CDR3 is TGTGCCAGTGGCCACAGGGACATGAACACTGAAGCTTTCTTT. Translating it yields CASGHRDMNTEAFF.

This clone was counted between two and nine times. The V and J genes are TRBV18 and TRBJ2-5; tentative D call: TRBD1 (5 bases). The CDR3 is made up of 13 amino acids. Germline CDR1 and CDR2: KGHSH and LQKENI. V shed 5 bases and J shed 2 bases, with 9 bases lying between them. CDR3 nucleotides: TGTGCCAGCTCAACGGACATACAAGAGACCCAGTACTTC. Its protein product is CASSTDIQETQYF. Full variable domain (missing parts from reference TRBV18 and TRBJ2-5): NAGVMQNPRHLVRRRGQEARLRCSPMKGHSHVYWYRQLPEEGLKFMVYLQKENIIDESGMPKERFSAEFPKEGPSILRIQQVVRGDSAAYFCASSTDIQETQYFGPGTRLLVL.

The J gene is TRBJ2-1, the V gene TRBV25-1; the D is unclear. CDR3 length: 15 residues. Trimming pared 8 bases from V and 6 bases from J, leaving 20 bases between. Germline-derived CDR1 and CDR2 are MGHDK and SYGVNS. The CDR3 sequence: CASVAVASLRNEQFF. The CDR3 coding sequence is TGTGCCAGCGTCGCGGTAGCTTCTCTACGCAATGAGCAGTTCTTC.

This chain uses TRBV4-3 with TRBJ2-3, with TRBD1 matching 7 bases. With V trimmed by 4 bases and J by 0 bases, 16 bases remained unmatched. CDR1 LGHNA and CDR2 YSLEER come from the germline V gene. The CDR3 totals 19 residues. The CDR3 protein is CASSLLDRAGNTSTDTQYF. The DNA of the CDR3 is TGCGCCAGCAGCCTACTAGACAGGGCCGGGAACACTAGCACAGATACGCAGTATTTT.

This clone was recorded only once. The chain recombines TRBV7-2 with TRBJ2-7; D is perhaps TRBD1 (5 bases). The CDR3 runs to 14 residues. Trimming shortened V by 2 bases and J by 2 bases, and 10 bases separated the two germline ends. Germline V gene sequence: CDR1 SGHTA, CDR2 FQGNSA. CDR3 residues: CASSLSRTTYEQYF. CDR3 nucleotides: TGTGCCAGCAGCTTAAGTAGGACAACCTACGAGCAGTACTTC.

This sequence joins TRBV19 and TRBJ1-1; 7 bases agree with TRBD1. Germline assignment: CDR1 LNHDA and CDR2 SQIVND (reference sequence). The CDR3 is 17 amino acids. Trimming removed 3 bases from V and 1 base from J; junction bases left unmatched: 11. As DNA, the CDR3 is TGTGCCAGTAGTATTCCTACCTCGACAGGGAGGAACACTGAAGCTTTCTTT. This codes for CASSIPTSTGRNTEAFF.

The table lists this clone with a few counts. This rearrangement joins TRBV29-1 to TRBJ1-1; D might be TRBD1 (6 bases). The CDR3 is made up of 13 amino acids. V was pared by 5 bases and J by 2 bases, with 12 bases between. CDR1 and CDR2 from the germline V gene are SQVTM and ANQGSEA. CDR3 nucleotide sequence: TGCAGCGTTCCCCTGACAGGAAACACTGAAGCTTTCTTT. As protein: CSVPLTGNTEAFF.

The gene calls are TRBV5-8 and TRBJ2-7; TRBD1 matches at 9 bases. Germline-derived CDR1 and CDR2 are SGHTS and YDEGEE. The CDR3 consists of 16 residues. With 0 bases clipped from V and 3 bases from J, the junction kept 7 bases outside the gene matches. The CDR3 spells CASSLEQGTGFYEQYF. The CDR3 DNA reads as TGTGCCAGCAGCTTGGAACAAGGGACAGGGTTCTACGAGCAGTACTTC.

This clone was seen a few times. In nucleotides, the CDR3 is TGTGCCAGCAGCCAGGGACAGGGAAGACCCCTCCACTTT. Translation gives CASSQGQGRPLHF. The chain is built from TRBV14 and TRBJ1-6; 9 positions agree with TRBD1. This CDR3 is built from 13 residues. Germline-derived CDR1 and CDR2 are SGHDN and FVKESK. The trim removed 3 bases at V and 12 bases at J, leaving 3 bases unmatched.

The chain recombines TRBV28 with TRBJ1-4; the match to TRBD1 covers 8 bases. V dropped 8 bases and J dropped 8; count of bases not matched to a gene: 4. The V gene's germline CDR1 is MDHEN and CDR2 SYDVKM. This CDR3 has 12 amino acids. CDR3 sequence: CASRQGKEKLFF. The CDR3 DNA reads TGTGCCAGCCGACAGGGGAAGGAAAAACTGTTTTTT.

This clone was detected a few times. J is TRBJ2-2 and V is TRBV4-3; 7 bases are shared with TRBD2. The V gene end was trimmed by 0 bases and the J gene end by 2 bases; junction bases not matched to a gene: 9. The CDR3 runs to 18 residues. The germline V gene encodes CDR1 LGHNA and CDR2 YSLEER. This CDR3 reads CASSQDRMAGVNTGELFF. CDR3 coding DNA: TGCGCCAGCAGCCAAGATCGAATGGCGGGAGTAAACACCGGGGAGCTGTTTTTT.

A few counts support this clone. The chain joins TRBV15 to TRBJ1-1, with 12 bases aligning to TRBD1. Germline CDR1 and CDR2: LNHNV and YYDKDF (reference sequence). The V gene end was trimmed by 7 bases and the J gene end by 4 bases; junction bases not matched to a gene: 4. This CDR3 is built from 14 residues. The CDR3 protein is CATTRDRGPTEAFF. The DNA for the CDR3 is TGTGCCACCACCCGGGACAGGGGGCCCACTGAAGCTTTCTTT.

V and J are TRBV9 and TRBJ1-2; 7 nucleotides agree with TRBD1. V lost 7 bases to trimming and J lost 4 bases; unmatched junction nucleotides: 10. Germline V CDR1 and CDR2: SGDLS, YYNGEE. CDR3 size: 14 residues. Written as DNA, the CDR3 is TGTGCCAGCGGCAGGGACAGTCCAACCTATGGCTACACCTTC. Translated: CASGRDSPTYGYTF.

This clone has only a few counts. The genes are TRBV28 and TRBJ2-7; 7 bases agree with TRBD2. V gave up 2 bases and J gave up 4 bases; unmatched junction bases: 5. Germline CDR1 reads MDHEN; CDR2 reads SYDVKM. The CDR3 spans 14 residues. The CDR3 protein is CASSLDGRNYEQYF. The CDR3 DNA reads TGTGCCAGCAGTTTAGACGGGAGGAATTACGAGCAGTACTTC.

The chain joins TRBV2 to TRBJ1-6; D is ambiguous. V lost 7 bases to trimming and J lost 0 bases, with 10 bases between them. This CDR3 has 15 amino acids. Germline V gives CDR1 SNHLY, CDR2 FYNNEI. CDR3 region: CASTIPSSYNSPLHF. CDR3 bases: TGTGCCAGCACCATCCCGAGCTCCTATAATTCACCCCTCCACTTT.

The CDR3 DNA reads TGTGCCAGCAGCCCCGGACAGGGTCGTTGGAGCAATCAGCCCCAGCATTTT. Its protein product is CASSPGQGRWSNQPQHF. V is TRBV7-9 and J is TRBJ1-5, with TRBD1 matching over 8 bases. Germline V gives CDR1 SEHNR, CDR2 FQNEAQ (reference sequence). This CDR3 comprises 17 residues. Unmatched junction bases numbered 10, after V lost 5 bases and J lost 1 base.

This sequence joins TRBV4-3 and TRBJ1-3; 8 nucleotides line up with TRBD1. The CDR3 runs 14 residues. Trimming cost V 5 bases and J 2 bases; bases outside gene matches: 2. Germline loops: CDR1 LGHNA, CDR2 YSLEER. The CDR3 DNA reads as TGCGCCAGCAGCGAGGACAGGGCTGGAAACACCATATATTTT. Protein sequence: CASSEDRAGNTIYF.

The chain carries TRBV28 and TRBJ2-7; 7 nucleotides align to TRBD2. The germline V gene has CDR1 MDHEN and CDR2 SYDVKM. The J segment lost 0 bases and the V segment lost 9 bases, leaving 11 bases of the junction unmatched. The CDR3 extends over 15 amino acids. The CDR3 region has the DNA TGTGCCAGTCTGGTCTCGGCGGGAGCCTCCTACGAGCAGTACTTC. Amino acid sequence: CASLVSAGASYEQYF.

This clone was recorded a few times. The CDR3 loop is CASSMEAEDTQYF. CDR3 DNA: TGTGCCAGTAGTATGGAGGCGGAAGATACGCAGTATTTT. The J gene is TRBJ2-3, the V gene TRBV19, with a possible D match to TRBD2 (5 bases). Trimming stripped 3 bases from V and 5 bases from J, with 9 bases between. The length of the CDR3 is 13 residues. CDR1 is LNHDA and CDR2 is SQIVND in the germline V gene (reference sequence).

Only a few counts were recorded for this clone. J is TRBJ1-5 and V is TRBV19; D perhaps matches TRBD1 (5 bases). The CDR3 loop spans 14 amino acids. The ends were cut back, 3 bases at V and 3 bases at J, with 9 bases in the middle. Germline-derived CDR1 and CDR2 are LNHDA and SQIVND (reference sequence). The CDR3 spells CASSIQGLNQPQHF. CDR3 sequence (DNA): TGTGCCAGTAGTATTCAGGGCCTCAATCAGCCCCAGCATTTT.

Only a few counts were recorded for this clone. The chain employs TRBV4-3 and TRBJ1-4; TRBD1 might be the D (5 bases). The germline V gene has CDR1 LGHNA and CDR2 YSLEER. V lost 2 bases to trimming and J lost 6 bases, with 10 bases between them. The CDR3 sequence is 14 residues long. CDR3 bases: TGCGCCAGCAGCCAACCTTCGGGGGATGAAAAACTGTTTTTT. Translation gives CASSQPSGDEKLFF.

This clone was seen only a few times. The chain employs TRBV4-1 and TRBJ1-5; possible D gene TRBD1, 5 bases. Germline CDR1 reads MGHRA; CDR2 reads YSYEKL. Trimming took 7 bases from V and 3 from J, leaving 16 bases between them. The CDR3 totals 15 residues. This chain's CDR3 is CASTPAWGPNQPQHF. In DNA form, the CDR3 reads TGCGCCAGCACCCCGGCCTGGGGCCCCAATCAGCCCCAGCATTTT.

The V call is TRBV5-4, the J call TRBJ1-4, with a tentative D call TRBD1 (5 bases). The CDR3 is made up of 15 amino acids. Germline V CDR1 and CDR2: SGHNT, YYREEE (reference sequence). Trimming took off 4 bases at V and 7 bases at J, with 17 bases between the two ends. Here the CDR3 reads CASSVRQSRVEKLFF. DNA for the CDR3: TGTGCCAGCAGCGTGAGACAGAGTCGGGTTGAAAAACTGTTTTTT.

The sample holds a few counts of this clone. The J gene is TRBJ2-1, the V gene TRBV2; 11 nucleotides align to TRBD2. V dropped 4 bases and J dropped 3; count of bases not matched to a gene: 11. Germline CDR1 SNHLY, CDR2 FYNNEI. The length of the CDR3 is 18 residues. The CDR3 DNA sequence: TGTGCCAGCAGTGGGGAACTAGCGGGGGCTTTAAACTACAATGAGCAGTTCTTC. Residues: CASSGELAGALNYNEQFF.

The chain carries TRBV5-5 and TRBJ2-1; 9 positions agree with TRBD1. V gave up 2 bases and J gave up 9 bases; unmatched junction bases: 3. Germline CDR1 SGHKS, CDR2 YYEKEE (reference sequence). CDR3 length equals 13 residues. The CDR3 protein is CASSFTGGSEQFF. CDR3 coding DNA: TGTGCCAGCAGCTTTACAGGGGGCTCTGAGCAGTTCTTC.

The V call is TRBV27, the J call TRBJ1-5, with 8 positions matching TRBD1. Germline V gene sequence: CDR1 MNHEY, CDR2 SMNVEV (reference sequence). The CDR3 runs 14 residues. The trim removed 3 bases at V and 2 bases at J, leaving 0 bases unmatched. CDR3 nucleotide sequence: TGTGCCAGCAGTTTGACAGGGGGCAATCAGCCCCAGCATTTT. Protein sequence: CASSLTGGNQPQHF.

The CDR3 region has the DNA TGTGCCAGCAGCAAACGGGACAGCAGGAACACTGAAGCTTTCTTT. It yields the protein CASSKRDSRNTEAFF. The chain has TRBV21-1 and TRBJ1-1; TRBD1 is the table's D call, not checked against the DNA. TRBV21-1 is a known pseudogene. The CDR3 length is 15 residues.

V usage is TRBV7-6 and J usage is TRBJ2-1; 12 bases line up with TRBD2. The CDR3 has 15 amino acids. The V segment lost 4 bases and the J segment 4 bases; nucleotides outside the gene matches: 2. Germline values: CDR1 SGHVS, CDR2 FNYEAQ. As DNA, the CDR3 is TGTGCCAGCAGCTGGGGACTAGCGGGTTACAATGAGCAGTTCTTC. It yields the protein CASSWGLAGYNEQFF. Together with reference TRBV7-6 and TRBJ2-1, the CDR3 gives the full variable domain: GAGVSQSPRYKVTKRGQDVALRCDPISGHVSLYWYRQALGQGPEFLTYFNYEAQQDKSGLPNDRFSAERPEGSISTLTIQRTEQRDSAMYRCASSWGLAGYNEQFFGPGTRLTVL.

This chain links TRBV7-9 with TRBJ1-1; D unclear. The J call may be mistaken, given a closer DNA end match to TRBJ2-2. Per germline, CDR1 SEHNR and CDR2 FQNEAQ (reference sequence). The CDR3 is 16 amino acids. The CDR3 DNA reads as TGTGCCAGCAGCTCTTATGTCCACTCCGGCACCGGGGAGCTGTTTTTT. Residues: CASSSYVHSGTGELFF.

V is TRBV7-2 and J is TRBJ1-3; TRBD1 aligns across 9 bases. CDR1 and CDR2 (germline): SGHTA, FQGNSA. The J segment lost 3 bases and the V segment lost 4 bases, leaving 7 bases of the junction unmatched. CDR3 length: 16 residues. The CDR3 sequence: CASSSGTGNIGNTIYF. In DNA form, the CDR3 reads TGTGCCAGCAGCTCCGGGACAGGGAATATTGGAAACACCATATATTTT.